This paragraph reports one T cell receptor (beta chain). The table lists this clonotype with many counts. This clone's antigen is unknown. No base qualities exist here, and no much larger clone lies one base off it. The treatment or condition label, as the study defines it: live attenuated yellow fever vaccine strain. A standard Ficoll-Paque protocol was used to isolate PBMCs from peripheral blood. Dynabeads CD4 and CD8 positive selection kits were used to isolate CD4 and CD8 T-cell fractions. TriZol was used to extract RNA from bulk PBMCs, CD4 and CD8 fractions, and dextramer-positive and dextramer-negative fractions. Compared with germline, V lacks 1 base and J lacks 5 bases; bases without a gene match: 5. Counted from cysteine to phenylalanine, this CDR3 has 15 amino acids. CDR3 DNA only is kept here, 45 bases in frame from base 1. Looking up the germline V gene yields CDR1 SGHVS and CDR2 FQNEAQ.

The sample comes from a study of T cells after yellow fever vaccination (dated by TCRdb to about 2019). In terms of the full investigation: Libraries from fractions with low cell numbers were prepared with the SMART-Seq v4 Ultra Low Input RNA kit. Bulk TCR alpha and beta repertoires were sequenced longitudinally to track T-cell clones before and after primary and booster YFV17D yellow fever vaccination. Two healthy male donors, one aged 18 to 30 and one aged 30 to 40 years, made up the cohort. Blood was drawn at multiple timepoints before and after primary and secondary immunization, with bulk PBMC replicates and cell subsets isolated. Broader findings and caveats from the paper: Because the study included only a couple of donors, the extent to which the findings can be generalized is limited. The secondary T-cell response was found to be weaker but faster than the primary response, with a peak reached on day 5 rather than on day 15. FACS-sorted repertoires could contain abundant contaminating clonotypes from the bulk population, so computational filtering was required. Most clones expanded after primary vaccination (about 96% of CD4 and 80% to 90% of CD8) were re-detected after the booster, suggesting that broad memory maintenance occurred. A small share of clonotypes was detected in both CD4 and CD8 compartments, with the overlap likely arising from convergent recombination.

TCR cDNA was made using 5'RACE template switching, a step that added a universal primer site and unique molecular identifiers. Priming of cDNA synthesis was performed from both the TCR alpha and TCR beta constant segments. Two PCR steps were used to amplify libraries, with sample barcodes and sequencing adapters being added in the second step. Sequencing of the libraries was done on either Illumina HiSeq 2500 (2x100 bp) or NovaSeq (2x150 bp). The original methods were these. MIGEC was used to demultiplex reads and collapse the reads into UMI consensus sequences, and MiXCR was used for V(D)J alignment. Using edgeR on replicate PBMC samples, clonotypes were called vaccine-responding if FDR was below 0.01 and the log2 fold change was above 5 up to day 15. Each bulk clonotype received a CD4 or CD8 identity based on whether the sequenced CD4 or CD8 repertoire contained that clonotype at higher abundance. TCRdb took the public reads, trimmed them with fastp at Q25, ran MiXCR for clone calling and kept in-frame beta chains. Entries are consolidated by CDR3 protein sequence, retaining the most common genes and DNA. The V and J calls and clone size come from TCRdb's table, not from the authors' own analysis. For this sample there are around 72,000 distinct CDR3 sequences; around 7.8% appear just once. The ten largest clones capture approximately 30% of the sample.

Sequenced material: CD8+ T cells sorted from PBMCs, taken about 10 days after the first yellow fever vaccination. The TCR was taken from a man in his late teens or twenties who received the YFV17D yellow fever vaccine. The chain couples TRBV7-8 to TRBJ1-5; 7 nucleotides in the junction match TRBD1. The nucleotide sequence is given as TGTGCCAGCAGCTTAGACAGGGGCGCGGATCAGCCCCAGCATTTT. Its protein product is CASSLDRGADQPQHF.